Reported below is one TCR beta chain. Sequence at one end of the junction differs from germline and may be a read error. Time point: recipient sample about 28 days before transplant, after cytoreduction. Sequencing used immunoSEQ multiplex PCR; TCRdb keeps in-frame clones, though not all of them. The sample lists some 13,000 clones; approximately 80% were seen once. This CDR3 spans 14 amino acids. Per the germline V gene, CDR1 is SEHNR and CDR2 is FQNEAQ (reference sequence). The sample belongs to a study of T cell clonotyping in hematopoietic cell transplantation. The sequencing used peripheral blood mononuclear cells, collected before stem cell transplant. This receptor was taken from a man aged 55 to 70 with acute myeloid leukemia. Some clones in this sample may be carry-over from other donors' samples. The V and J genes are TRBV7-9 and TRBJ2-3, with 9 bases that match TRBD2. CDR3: CASSLAGRMDTQYF. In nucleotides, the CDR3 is TGTGCCAGCAGCCTAGCGGGAAGGATGGATACGCAGTATTTT.